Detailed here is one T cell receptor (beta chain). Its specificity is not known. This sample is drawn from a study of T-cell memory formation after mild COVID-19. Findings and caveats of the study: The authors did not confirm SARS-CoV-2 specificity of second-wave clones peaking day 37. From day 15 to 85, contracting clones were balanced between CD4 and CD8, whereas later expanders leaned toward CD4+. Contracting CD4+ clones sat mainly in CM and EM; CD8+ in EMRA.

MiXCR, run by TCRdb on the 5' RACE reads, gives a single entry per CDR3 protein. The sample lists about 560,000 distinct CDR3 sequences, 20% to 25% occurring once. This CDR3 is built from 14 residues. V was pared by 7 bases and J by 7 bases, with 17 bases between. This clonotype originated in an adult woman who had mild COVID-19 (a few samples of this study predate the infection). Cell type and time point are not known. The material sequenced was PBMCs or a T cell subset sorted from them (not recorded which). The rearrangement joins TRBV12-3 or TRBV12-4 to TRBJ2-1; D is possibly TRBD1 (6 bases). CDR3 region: CASIQAQGRNEQFF. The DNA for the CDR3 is TGTGCCAGCATCCAGGCCCAGGGGCGGAATGAGCAGTTCTTC.